These 26 T cell receptor beta chains were all obtained from the same sample, sequenced in a study of blood T cell repertoires in COVID-19. Data came from immunoSEQ multiplex PCR; TCRdb stores just in-frame clones and leaves some out. The table records tens of thousands of clones, more than 70% of them present only once. Sequencing used peripheral blood. Receptors originate from a woman of 80 years or more in a cohort sampled during active or convalescent COVID-19.

The V and J genes are TRBV5-1 and TRBJ1-2, with 12 bases that match TRBD1. CDR1 is SGHRS and CDR2 is YFSETQ in the germline V gene. The V gene end was trimmed by 0 bases and the J gene end by 8 bases; junction bases not matched to a gene: 5. The CDR3 sequence is 15 residues long. CDR3 loop: CASSLAGTGGEGYTF. The CDR3 DNA reads as TGCGCCAGCAGCTTGGCCGGGACAGGGGGCGAGGGCTACACCTTC. The full variable domain, with the rest looked up from reference TRBV5-1 and TRBJ1-2, is KAGVTQTPRYLIKTRGQQVTLSCSPISGHRSVSWYQQTPGQGLQFLFEYFSETQRNKGNFPGRFSGRQFSNSRSEMNVSTLELGDSALYLCASSLAGTGGEGYTFGSGTRLTVV.

The chain combines TRBV5-5 with TRBJ1-5; no clear D gene. Germline CDR1 reads SGHKS; CDR2 reads YYEKEE (reference sequence). There are 14 residues in the CDR3. The V gene lost 0 bases and the J gene lost 2 bases, with 6 bases spanning the gap. CDR3 coding DNA: TGTGCCAGCAGCTTGGGAGTGGGCAATCAGCCCCAGCATTTT. Amino acids: CASSLGVGNQPQHF.

This clone was seen only a few times. The rearrangement joins TRBV4-1 to TRBJ2-2; D is unresolved. Trimming took 0 bases from V and 4 from J, leaving 9 bases between them. The CDR3 sequence is 15 residues long. Germline lookup yields CDR1 MGHRA and CDR2 YSYEKL. The CDR3 DNA is TGCGCCAGCAGCCAAGATAGAGGTCCCACCGGGGAGCTGTTTTTT. This translates into CASSQDRGPTGELFF.

J is TRBJ1-2 and V is TRBV20-1; the match to TRBD1 covers 7 bases. This CDR3 spans 11 amino acids. From germline, CDR1 is DFQATT and CDR2 SNEGSKA (reference sequence). V lost 5 bases and J lost 4; bases outside the gene matches: 1. CDR3 DNA: TGCAGTGCTGGGACAGCCTATGGCTACACCTTC. Protein sequence: CSAGTAYGYTF.

V usage is TRBV3-1 (or the pseudogene TRBV3-2) and J usage is TRBJ1-4; D unclear. The CDR3 is 16 amino acids. Germline CDR1 and CDR2: LGHDT and YNNKEL (reference sequence). With 0 bases removed from V and 0 bases from J, the gap between germline ends came to 8 bases. CDR3 nucleotides: TGTGCCAGCAGCCAAGATCGGGTTGCAACTAATGAAAAACTGTTTTTT. Protein product: CASSQDRVATNEKLFF.

This clone was found a few times. The J gene is TRBJ2-7, the V gene TRBV30; D gene unclear. The germline CDR1 and CDR2 sequences are GTSNPN and SVGIG (reference sequence). V shed 0 bases and J shed 5 bases, with 5 bases lying between them. The CDR3 is 11 amino acids. CDR3 sequence: CAWSVLHEQYF. The CDR3 bases are TGTGCCTGGAGTGTACTTCACGAGCAGTACTTC.

The rearrangement joins TRBV27 to TRBJ2-1; 9 nucleotides agree with TRBD2. V lost 6 bases to trimming and J lost 7 bases; unmatched junction nucleotides: 7. The CDR3 is made up of 14 amino acids. The germline CDR1 and CDR2 sequences are MNHEY and SMNVEV (reference sequence). CDR3 protein: CASRVAGVWNEQFF. The CDR3, as DNA: TGTGCCAGCAGGGTAGCGGGAGTGTGGAATGAGCAGTTCTTC.

The chain is built from TRBV6-4 and TRBJ2-2; TRBD2 might be the D (5 bases). The CDR3 contains 14 residues. Trimming removed 4 bases at V and 2 bases at J, with 8 bases between. Germline V gene data show CDR1 as MRHNA and CDR2 as SNTAGT. The CDR3 sequence: CASSGEINTGELFF. DNA for the CDR3: TGTGCCAGCAGTGGGGAGATAAACACCGGGGAGCTGTTTTTT.

This sequence joins TRBV28 and TRBJ1-2, with D perhaps matching TRBD1 (5 bases). The germline V and J ends were trimmed by 3 bases and 0 bases, with 8 bases remaining between them. The CDR3 is 14 residues long. CDR1 is MDHEN and CDR2 is SYDVKM in the germline V gene. The CDR3, as DNA: TGTGCCAGCAGTTTTGGGGGGGCTAACTATGGCTACACCTTC. Amino acids: CASSFGGANYGYTF.

This sequence joins TRBV20-1 and TRBJ1-1, with D perhaps matching TRBD1 (6 bases). The germline CDR1 and CDR2 sequences are DFQATT and SNEGSKA (reference sequence). V lost 3 bases and J 9 bases, leaving 14 bases between the germline ends. The CDR3 has 12 amino acids. The CDR3 loop is CSASTGPGKAFF. CDR3 nucleotide sequence: TGCAGTGCTAGTACAGGGCCAGGAAAAGCTTTCTTT.

This chain joins TRBV3-1 (or the pseudogene TRBV3-2) and TRBJ2-6; 8 bases line up with TRBD1. Germline V lookup: CDR1 LGHDT, CDR2 YNNKEL (reference sequence). V lost 3 bases to trimming and J lost 0 bases; unmatched junction nucleotides: 7. The CDR3 is made up of 18 amino acids. The CDR3 sequence is CASSQTGQELSGANVLTF. The CDR3 DNA is TGTGCCAGCAGCCAGACGGGACAGGAGCTCTCTGGGGCCAACGTCCTGACTTTC.

The rearrangement links TRBV11-2 to TRBJ2-1; 8 nucleotides align to TRBD2. After removal of 5 bases from V and 3 bases from J, the junction contained 6 bases not matched to a gene. Germline assignment: CDR1 SGHAT and CDR2 FQNNGV. The CDR3 runs 15 residues. CDR3 sequence (DNA): TGTGCCAGCAGCGACCTAGCGGGCAGCTACAATGAGCAGTTCTTC. Translating gives CASSDLAGSYNEQFF.

J is TRBJ2-1 and V is TRBV5-5; 8 bases fit TRBD1. Germline V gene data show CDR1 as SGHKS and CDR2 as YYEKEE (reference sequence). The CDR3 sequence is 15 residues long. The V segment lost 0 bases and the J segment 4 bases; nucleotides outside the gene matches: 3. The CDR3 sequence: CASSLGTGIYNEQFF. Here the CDR3 DNA reads TGTGCCAGCAGCTTGGGGACAGGGATTTACAATGAGCAGTTCTTC.

CDR3 protein: CASSQVSGGGEKLFF. CDR3 coding DNA: TGTGCCAGCAGCCAAGTCTCAGGGGGTGGTGAAAAACTGTTTTTT. The chain recombines TRBV3-1 (or the pseudogene TRBV3-2) with TRBJ1-4; 7 positions agree with TRBD1. J gave up 7 bases and V 1 base, and 6 bases lay outside the gene matches. CDR3 length: 15 residues. Germline CDR1 is LGHDT and CDR2 is YNNKEL (reference sequence).

This rearrangement joins TRBV29-1 to TRBJ1-1, with unresolved D. CDR3 length: 14 residues. Trimming removed 5 bases from V and 4 bases from J, with 17 bases in between. Per germline, CDR1 SQVTM and CDR2 ANQGSEA. The CDR3 reads CSVYHARSGTEAFF. The CDR3 DNA follows: TGCAGCGTTTATCACGCCAGGTCAGGCACTGAAGCTTTCTTT.

V is TRBV5-4 and J is TRBJ2-7; 11 positions agree with TRBD2. V trimming: 4 bases; J trimming: 4 bases; junction bases outside the gene matches: 16. Germline assignment: CDR1 SGHNT and CDR2 YYREEE (reference sequence). This CDR3 has 18 residues. DNA for the CDR3: TGTGCCAGCAGCAACCCAGGACTAGCGGGTCCCTCCGCTTACGAGCAGTACGTC. It translates to CASSNPGLAGPSAYEQYV.

The J gene is TRBJ2-1, the V gene TRBV5-8; TRBD2 might be the D (6 bases). The CDR3 loop spans 15 amino acids. Per the germline V gene, CDR1 is SGHTS and CDR2 is YDEGEE. Trimming stripped 5 bases from V and 2 bases from J, with 14 bases between. The CDR3 protein is CASRYPAGAYNEQFF. The CDR3 DNA is TGTGCCAGCAGATACCCAGCGGGCGCCTACAATGAGCAGTTCTTC.

This chain joins TRBV6-5 and TRBJ1-2; D may be TRBD1 (5 bases). CDR1 is MNHEY, CDR2 SVGAGI, per germline. Between the trimmed V and J ends, which lost 5 bases and 3 bases, there was a span of 16 bases. The CDR3 has 15 residues. The CDR3 sequence is CASSPDTYPHYGYTF. The DNA of the CDR3 is TGTGCCAGCAGTCCGGACACGTACCCGCACTATGGCTACACCTTC.

The rearrangement links TRBV3-1 (or the pseudogene TRBV3-2) to TRBJ1-3; D may be TRBD1 (6 bases). This CDR3 is built from 15 residues. The V gene lost 1 base and the J gene lost 4 bases, with 11 bases spanning the gap. The V gene's germline CDR1 is LGHDT and CDR2 YNNKEL (reference sequence). The CDR3 loop is CASSQAGGTGNTIYF. In DNA form, the CDR3 reads TGTGCCAGCAGCCAAGCGGGGGGCACAGGAAACACCATATATTTT.

A single count supports this clone. The gene calls are TRBV27 and TRBJ1-5, with 7 bases aligning to TRBD1. Germline CDR1 reads MNHEY; CDR2 reads SMNVEV (reference sequence). The trim removed 4 bases at V and 1 base at J, leaving 13 bases unmatched. The CDR3 is 18 residues long. For the CDR3, the DNA is TGTGCCAGCAGTTCCCAAAAGACAGGGAGTTGGAGCAATCAGCCCCAGCATTTT. Protein sequence: CASSSQKTGSWSNQPQHF.

The chain has TRBV19 and TRBJ2-1; 13 bases are a match to TRBD2. The CDR3 extends over 17 amino acids. Germline CDR1 reads LNHDA; CDR2 reads SQIVND (reference sequence). Trimming cost V 7 bases and J 2 bases; bases outside gene matches: 8. CDR3 sequence reads: CASTGTSGAWAYNEQFF. The CDR3 bases are TGTGCCAGTACGGGGACTAGCGGGGCCTGGGCCTACAATGAGCAGTTCTTC.

The chain has TRBV20-1 and TRBJ2-1; D is possibly TRBD2 (6 bases). Germline loops: CDR1 DFQATT, CDR2 SNEGSKA (reference sequence). The V and J ends lost 3 bases and 5 bases respectively, with 14 bases between them. CDR3 length: 14 amino acids. The CDR3 DNA reads as TGCAGTGCTAGTGACGGGACTTATAACAATGAGCAGTTCTTC. Protein sequence: CSASDGTYNNEQFF.

This chain links TRBV5-4 with TRBJ2-1; 8 nucleotides align to TRBD1. The junction had 7 bases not matched to a gene; V was cut back by 2 bases and J by 6 bases. Germline V gives CDR1 SGHNT, CDR2 YYREEE (reference sequence). This CDR3 contains 15 residues. CDR3 protein: CASSLQGDARNEQFF. CDR3 bases: TGTGCCAGCAGCTTACAGGGGGACGCGCGCAATGAGCAGTTCTTC.

This clone was observed a single time. The V and J genes are TRBV5-1 and TRBJ2-1; 7 bases line up with TRBD2. The germline CDR1 and CDR2 sequences are SGHRS and YFSETQ. Trimming cost V 1 base and J 8 bases; bases outside gene matches: 3. The CDR3 runs 13 residues. CDR3: CASSLFAGDEQFF. CDR3 bases: TGCGCCAGCAGCTTGTTTGCGGGAGATGAGCAGTTCTTC.

This clone came up a few times. The chain combines TRBV28 with TRBJ2-7; 9 bases line up with TRBD1. V dropped 3 bases and J dropped 6; count of bases not matched to a gene: 9. Germline lookup yields CDR1 MDHEN and CDR2 SYDVKM. The CDR3 is 15 amino acids. Here the CDR3 reads CASSLWRTGVPEQYF. The CDR3, as DNA: TGTGCCAGCAGTTTGTGGAGGACAGGGGTTCCCGAGCAGTACTTC.

This rearrangement joins TRBV19 to TRBJ1-1; D is unresolved. V shed 1 base and J shed 1 base, with 10 bases lying between them. Germline V gives CDR1 LNHDA, CDR2 SQIVND (reference sequence). The CDR3 covers 15 residues. As DNA, the CDR3 is TGTGCCAGTAGTATAGGGACTGGAGGGAACACTGAAGCTTTCTTT. This sequence encodes CASSIGTGGNTEAFF.